A single sample gave rise to the 12 T cell receptor beta chains below, sequenced in a study of shared clonotypes between healthy human individuals. Libraries were prepared by immunoSEQ multiplex PCR; TCRdb keeps only in-frame clonotypes and omits some of them. The sample includes approximately 2,300,000 clones, around 90% of them seen just once. The material sequenced was naive CD4+ T cells from PBMCs. Specified subset: CD45RA+ positively selected. The source is a man between 18 and 35 years old in good health. Some clones in this sample may be carry-over from other donors' samples.

This clone was counted a few times. The rearrangement links TRBV5-8 to TRBJ2-2, with D tentatively TRBD1 (6 bases). V was cut by 4 bases and J by 7 bases, with 17 bases left in between. CDR1 is SGHTS, CDR2 YDEGEE, per germline. The CDR3 sequence is 15 residues long. CDR3 bases: TGTGCCAGCAGCCTAGGACAGCACCCCATCGGGGAGCTGTTTTTT. This codes for CASSLGQHPIGELFF.

This clone came up once. The chain joins TRBV7-3 to TRBJ2-4; D is unclear. CDR1 SGHTA and CDR2 FQGTGA come from the germline V gene. V was cut by 2 bases and J by 14 bases, with 13 bases left in between. This CDR3 spans 12 amino acids. As DNA, the CDR3 is TGTGCCAGCAGCTTATTAGGCGGTGCGAAGTACTTC. Protein: CASSLLGGAKYF.

The rearrangement links TRBV28 to TRBJ2-7; 15 nucleotides line up with TRBD2. This CDR3 is built from 20 residues. The V gene's germline CDR1 is MDHEN and CDR2 SYDVKM. Trimming cost V 3 bases and J 0 bases; bases outside gene matches: 12. The CDR3 nucleotides are TGTGCCAGCAGTTTTGGAGGAGGACTAGCGGGAGGGCCGCGCTCCTACGAGCAGTACTTC. Residues: CASSFGGGLAGGPRSYEQYF. Full variable domain (rest looked up from reference TRBV28 and TRBJ2-7): DVKVTQSSRYLVKRTGEKVFLECVQDMDHENMFWYRQDPGLGLRLIYFSYDVKMKEKGDIPEGYSVSREKKERFSLILESASTNQTSMYLCASSFGGGLAGGPRSYEQYFGPGTRLTVT.

The chain couples TRBV27 to TRBJ2-7; 10 positions agree with TRBD2. The CDR3 runs 18 residues. J was trimmed by 6 bases and V by 3 bases; bases with no gene match: 17. Germline V CDR1 and CDR2: MNHEY, SMNVEV (reference sequence). CDR3 amino acids: CASSFLRTSGDKVSEQYF. Here the CDR3 DNA reads TGTGCCAGCAGTTTCCTAAGGACTAGCGGTGATAAAGTTTCCGAGCAGTACTTC.

The chain uses TRBV4-3 and TRBJ2-7; possibly TRBD1 for D (6 bases). The CDR3 runs 15 residues. V was shortened by 3 bases and J by 2 bases, with 14 bases between the two germline ends. Germline CDR1 reads LGHNA; CDR2 reads YSLEER. This CDR3 is CASSQGYRDPYEQYF. The CDR3 DNA is TGCGCCAGCAGCCAGGGCTACAGGGACCCCTACGAGCAGTACTTC.

CDR3 protein: CASSFHRDGDEQYF. The CDR3 DNA sequence: TGCGCCAGCAGCTTTCACAGGGACGGAGACGAGCAGTACTTC. J is TRBJ2-7 and V is TRBV5-1; D possibly corresponds to TRBD1 (6 bases). Germline V lookup: CDR1 SGHRS, CDR2 YFSETQ. With 2 bases removed from V and 5 bases from J, the gap between germline ends came to 14 bases. The CDR3 contains 14 residues.

The gene calls are TRBV27 and TRBJ2-1; TRBD2 matches 8 bases. Per germline, CDR1 MNHEY and CDR2 SMNVEV (reference sequence). The CDR3 loop spans 16 amino acids. The V gene end was trimmed by 5 bases and the J gene end by 0 bases; junction bases not matched to a gene: 6. DNA for the CDR3: TGTGCCAGCAGTGGGACTAGAACGACCTCCTACAATGAGCAGTTCTTC. It translates to CASSGTRTTSYNEQFF.

This chain links TRBV20-1 with TRBJ1-4, with a tentative D call TRBD1 (6 bases). Germline lookup yields CDR1 DFQATT and CDR2 SNEGSKA (reference sequence). The germline V and J ends were trimmed by 6 bases and 6 bases, with 8 bases remaining between them. The CDR3 runs to 11 residues. The CDR3 coding sequence is TGCAGTGCATACAGGGATGAAAAACTGTTTTTT. Translating gives CSAYRDEKLFF.

The chain has TRBV6-6 and TRBJ2-3, with 10 bases identical to TRBD2. This CDR3 contains 15 residues. The ends lost 7 bases at V and 6 bases at J; junction bases unmatched: 10. Germline loops: CDR1 MNHNY, CDR2 SVGAGI (reference sequence). The CDR3 loop reads CASTYGAGGGDTQYF. The CDR3 coding sequence is TGTGCCAGCACCTACGGAGCGGGAGGGGGGGATACGCAGTATTTT.

V usage is TRBV5-4 and J usage is TRBJ2-3; TRBD1 is a possible D gene (5 bases). From germline, CDR1 is SGHNT and CDR2 YYREEE (reference sequence). The CDR3 consists of 15 residues. The V end lost 1 base, the J end lost 6 bases, and 15 bases lay between the germline ends. The CDR3, as DNA: TGTGCCAGCAGCTTGATTACCCAGGGCGGCGATACGCAGTATTTT. Translated: CASSLITQGGDTQYF.

This chain joins TRBV7-8 and TRBJ2-3; 10 bases match TRBD2. Germline V lookup: CDR1 SGHVS, CDR2 FQNEAQ. This CDR3 is built from 17 residues. V lost 1 base to trimming and J lost 1 base; unmatched junction nucleotides: 5. The CDR3 DNA sequence: TGTGCCAGCAGCTTAGGGTCCCTAGCGGGAGGCACAGATACGCAGTATTTT. Its translation is CASSLGSLAGGTDTQYF.

This rearrangement joins TRBV7-2 to TRBJ2-6; 7 bases line up with TRBD2. After removal of 5 bases from V and 0 bases from J, the junction contained 7 bases not matched to a gene. The CDR3 runs 17 residues. Germline assignment: CDR1 SGHTA and CDR2 FQGNSA. CDR3 amino acids: CASSTPSGGSGANVLTF. The CDR3, as DNA: TGTGCCAGCAGCACGCCTTCGGGGGGCTCTGGGGCCAACGTCCTGACTTTC. The complete variable domain, with remaining parts taken from reference TRBV7-2 and TRBJ2-6, reads GAGVSQSPSNKVTEKGKDVELRCDPISGHTALYWYRQSLGQGLEFLIYFQGNSAPDKSGLPSDRFSAERTGGSVSTLTIQRTQQEDSAVYLCASSTPSGGSGANVLTFGAGSRLTVL.